This TCR beta chain emerged from a study of OX40 agonist ivuxolimab in advanced cancers. Study at large: Patients in dose escalation had liver, melanoma, kidney or head and neck cancers.

The protocol was immunoSEQ multiplex PCR, while the TCRdb copy is restricted to in-frame clones and leaves out a portion. The data show tens of thousands of clones, roughly nine tenths seen once. The CDR3 has 16 residues. V was pared by 7 bases and J by 2 bases, with 13 bases of the junction left unmatched. CDR1 SGDLS and CDR2 YYNGEE come from the germline V gene. This sequence was found in an adult with an advanced solid tumor such as melanoma, head and neck, liver or kidney cancer. This material consisted of CD4+ or CD8+ T cells sorted from blood, taken in a trial of the OX40 agonist ivuxolimab. The V and J genes are TRBV9 and TRBJ2-7; 9 bases fit TRBD2. CDR3 nucleotide sequence: TGTGCCAGCCGAACGGGGGCGCGGGAGGGGACCTACGAGCAGTACTTC. Encoded protein: CASRTGAREGTYEQYF.